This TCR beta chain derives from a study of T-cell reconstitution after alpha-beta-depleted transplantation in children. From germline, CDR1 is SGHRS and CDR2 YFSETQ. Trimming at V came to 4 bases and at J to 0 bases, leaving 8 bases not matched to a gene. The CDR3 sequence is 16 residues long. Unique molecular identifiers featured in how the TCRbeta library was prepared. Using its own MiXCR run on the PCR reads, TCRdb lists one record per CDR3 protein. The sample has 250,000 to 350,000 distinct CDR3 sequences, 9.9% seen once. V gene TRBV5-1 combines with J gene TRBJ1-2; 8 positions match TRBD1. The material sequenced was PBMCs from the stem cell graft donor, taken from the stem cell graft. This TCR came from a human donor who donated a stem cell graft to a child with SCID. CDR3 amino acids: CASSVGQEQTNYGYTF. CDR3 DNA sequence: TGCGCCAGCAGCGTGGGACAGGAACAAACTAACTATGGCTACACCTTC.